These 9 T cell receptor beta chains came from one sample sequenced in a study of T cells in Graves' hyperthyroidism and ophthalmopathy. Amplified regions were TCR beta CDR3 sequences from RNA transcripts. HTBI primers drove first-round RT-PCR of the TCR CDR3. Each CDR3 protein is one row after TCRdb ran MiXCR on the multiplex PCR reads. The table has a few hundred thousand distinct CDR3 sequences, 15% to 19% seen once. The specimen sequenced was blood. These receptors originate from a woman under 30 with Graves' hyperthyroidism.

Ten or more counts support this clonotype. The rearrangement joins TRBV18 to TRBJ2-7; 8 nucleotides match TRBD1. With V trimmed by 2 bases and J by 2 bases, 2 bases remained unmatched. Looked up from germline, CDR1 is KGHSH and CDR2 is LQKENI. The CDR3 has 14 residues. The CDR3 bases are TGTGCCAGCTCACCAGGGACAGGAGCCTACGAGCAGTACTTC. This codes for CASSPGTGAYEQYF.

This clonotype was found many times. The germline gene is not matched at one end of the junction; a read error may be the cause. This chain links TRBV28 with TRBJ2-7; TRBD2 aligns across 10 bases. This CDR3 comprises 12 residues. Germline CDR1 MDHEN, CDR2 SYDVKM. The CDR3 region has the DNA TGTGCCAGCAGTTTCGGGACTAGCGAGGAGTACTTC. Protein product: CASSFGTSEEYF.

This clonotype was found many times. The V gene is TRBV5-1, the J gene TRBJ2-1; 10 nucleotides match TRBD2. Trimming removed 2 bases from V and 5 bases from J; junction bases left unmatched: 10. The CDR3 runs 17 residues. Per the germline V gene, CDR1 is SGHRS and CDR2 is YFSETQ. The CDR3 bases are TGCGCCAGCAGCTTAACGGCTAGCGGGAGAGGGAACAATGAGCAGTTCTTC. It translates to CASSLTASGRGNNEQFF. Full variable domain (outside the CDR3, taken from reference TRBV5-1 and TRBJ2-1): KAGVTQTPRYLIKTRGQQVTLSCSPISGHRSVSWYQQTPGQGLQFLFEYFSETQRNKGNFPGRFSGRQFSNSRSEMNVSTLELGDSALYLCASSLTASGRGNNEQFFGPGTRLTVL.

This clonotype was observed a few times. The chain links TRBV5-1 to TRBJ2-1, with 7 bases matching TRBD2. Germline assignment: CDR1 SGHRS and CDR2 YFSETQ. The CDR3 has 16 amino acids. The junction had 9 bases not matched to a gene; V was cut back by 0 bases and J by 6 bases. CDR3 DNA sequence: TGCGCCAGCAGCTTGGACGGGGGAGGGACGGCCAATGAGCAGTTCTTC. The encoded protein is CASSLDGGGTANEQFF.

This clonotype was seen repeatedly, ten times or more. The V call is TRBV12-3 or TRBV12-4, the J call TRBJ1-1; no reliable D call. Trimming pared 5 bases from V and 5 bases from J, leaving 12 bases between. This CDR3 region has 13 residues. CDR3 region: CASSPFMGTEAFF. The CDR3 DNA is TGTGCCAGCAGTCCTTTTATGGGTACTGAAGCTTTCTTT.

The chain has TRBV12-3 or TRBV12-4 and TRBJ1-2; D is possibly TRBD1 (6 bases). CDR3 length equals 12 residues. V was trimmed by 7 bases and J by 8 bases, leaving 14 bases between them. In nucleotides, the CDR3 is TGTGCCAGCAACCCACACAGGGCCGGCTACACCTTC. Translation gives CASNPHRAGYTF.

Regarding this clonotype: A much larger clone lies one base from this, so it may be a read error. The chain links TRBV2 to TRBJ1-5; 8 bases are a match to TRBD1. V shed 3 bases and J 6 bases; nucleotides not matched to a gene: 7. The length of the CDR3 is 15 residues. From germline, CDR1 is SNHLY and CDR2 FYNNEI. The CDR3 DNA is TGTGCCAGCAGTGAGACAGGGGTGATGGGTCAGCCCCAGCATTTT. Protein: CASSETGVMGQPQHF. Together with reference TRBV2 and TRBJ1-5, the CDR3 gives the full variable domain: EPEVTQTPSHQVTQMGQEVILRCVPISNHLYFYWYRQILGQKVEFLVSFYNNEISEKSEIFDDQFSVERPDGSNFTLKIRSTKLEDSAMYFCASSETGVMGQPQHFGDGTRLSIL.

V usage is TRBV3-1 and J usage is TRBJ2-2; TRBD2 matches at 7 bases. The CDR3 sequence is 15 residues long. Losses at the gene ends were 0 bases for V and 7 bases for J; bases not matched to a gene: 5. Germline V lookup: CDR1 LGHDT, CDR2 YNNKEL (reference sequence). The CDR3 sequence: CASSQEEGGYGELFF. CDR3 DNA sequence: TGTGCCAGCAGCCAAGAGGAGGGAGGGTACGGGGAGCTGTTTTTT.

The CDR3: CASRPGTGGLGYTF. The CDR3 DNA is TGTGCCAGCAGACCCGGGACAGGGGGCTTAGGCTACACCTTC. The chain links TRBV6-1 to TRBJ1-2; 12 bases agree with TRBD1. J was trimmed by 8 bases and V by 6 bases; bases with no gene match: 7. CDR3 length equals 14 residues. CDR1 is MNHNS, CDR2 SASEGT, per germline.